The 12 T cell receptor beta chains below all came from one sample that was sequenced in a study of cytomegalovirus exposure and HLA in healthy donors. The PCR had 60 Vbeta and 13 Jbeta primers. Using immunoSEQ multiplex PCR, the repertoire was profiled, and TCRdb retains in-frame clones only, with some absent. The profile covers roughly 77,000 clones, with 10% appearing a single time and around 24% taken by the ten largest. Sequenced material: PBMCs. The source is a man aged 55 to 69 in good health and CMV-seropositive.

This clone was counted between two and nine times. A read error may account for a junction end that differs from germline. The rearrangement uses TRBV7-7 and TRBJ2-2, with 8 bases lining up with TRBD1. CDR1 and CDR2 from the germline V gene are SSHAT and FNYEAQ (reference sequence). The CDR3 consists of 16 residues. The CDR3 protein is CASSLAPGGVSGELFF. CDR3 DNA: TGTGCTAGCAGCTTAGCGCCAGGGGGCGTCTCCGGGGAGCTGTTTTTT. The whole variable domain, filled in from reference TRBV7-7 and TRBJ2-2, reads GAGVSQSPRYKVTKRGQDVTLRCDPISSHATLYWYQQALGQGPEFLTYFNYEAQPDKSGLPSDRFSAERPEGSISTLTIQRTEQRDSAMYRCASSLAPGGVSGELFFGEGSRLTVL.

In its sample, this clone was seen a few times. The chain has TRBV4-1 and TRBJ1-1; D is uncertain. Trimming cost V 0 bases and J 6 bases, with 14 bases left between them. Germline loops: CDR1 MGHRA, CDR2 YSYEKL. The CDR3 has 15 amino acids. Here the CDR3 reads CASSQDVQAGAEAFF. The CDR3 DNA sequence: TGCGCCAGCAGCCAAGATGTCCAGGCCGGCGCTGAAGCTTTCTTT.

The chain couples TRBV30 to TRBJ2-7, with TRBD2 as a possible D gene (7 bases). V was cut by 2 bases and J by 7 bases, with 15 bases left in between. Germline V gene lookup returns CDR1 GTSNPN and CDR2 SVGIG (reference sequence). CDR3 size: 13 residues. The CDR3 sequence: CAWSPGGAGEQYF. As DNA, the CDR3 is TGTGCCTGGAGTCCGGGGGGCGCGGGGGAGCAGTACTTC. The full variable domain, its missing parts supplied by reference TRBV30 and TRBJ2-7, is SQTIHQWPATLVQPVGSPLSLECTVEGTSNPNLYWYRQAAGRGLQLLFYSVGIGQISSEVPQNLSASRPQDRQFILSSKKLLLSDSGFYLCAWSPGGAGEQYFGPGTRLTVT.

This clone was seen only a few times. The rearrangement links TRBV27 to TRBJ2-3, with D possibly TRBD2 on 6 matching bases. Between the trimmed V and J ends, which lost 7 bases and 5 bases, there was a span of 28 bases. CDR1 and CDR2 (germline): MNHEY, SMNVEV (reference sequence). The CDR3 consists of 18 residues. The CDR3 loop is CASTTLGAGTGALDTQYF. The CDR3 DNA sequence: TGTGCCAGCACCACCCTCGGGGCGGGGACGGGAGCCCTAGATACGCAGTATTTT.

This chain connects TRBV19 to TRBJ2-2, with D possibly matching TRBD2 (5 bases). The length of the CDR3 is 15 residues. Looked up from germline, CDR1 is LNHDA and CDR2 is SQIVND (reference sequence). V lost 1 base and J lost 6, with 12 bases in between. The CDR3 here is CASSIGIGKAGELFF. CDR3 nucleotide sequence: TGTGCCAGTAGTATAGGAATCGGGAAGGCCGGGGAGCTGTTTTTT.

V is TRBV15 and J is TRBJ2-3, with 9 nucleotides matching TRBD2. CDR1 LNHNV and CDR2 YYDKDF come from the germline V gene (reference sequence). The CDR3 covers 16 residues. Trimming took 3 bases from V and 0 from J; bases not matched to a gene: 4. This chain's CDR3 is CATSRGLAASTDTQYF. CDR3 in DNA: TGTGCCACCAGCAGGGGACTAGCAGCTAGCACAGATACGCAGTATTTT.

The genes are TRBV6-5 and TRBJ2-1; 7 nucleotides align to TRBD1. CDR3 length: 15 amino acids. Germline assignment: CDR1 MNHEY and CDR2 SVGAGI. V lost 3 bases to trimming and J lost 7 bases; unmatched junction nucleotides: 9. Here the CDR3 DNA reads TGTGCCAGCAGTTATGTGGGCAGGGGGATAAATGAGCAGTTCTTC. Its translation: CASSYVGRGINEQFF.

Only a few counts were recorded for this clone. J is TRBJ1-4 and V is TRBV7-2; maybe TRBD1 (5 bases). V was pared by 0 bases and J by 4 bases, with 9 bases between. Germline CDR1 is SGHTA and CDR2 is FQGNSA. The CDR3 covers 15 residues. The CDR3 protein is CASSLAGRHNEKLFF. CDR3 sequence (DNA): TGTGCCAGCAGCTTAGCGGGGCGGCATAATGAAAAACTGTTTTTT.

This clone has just a few counts. The chain has TRBV28 and TRBJ1-2; 8 nucleotides match TRBD1. CDR1 and CDR2 (germline): MDHEN, SYDVKM. The CDR3 is 14 amino acids. V shed 6 bases and J 7 bases; nucleotides not matched to a gene: 10. The CDR3 spells CASSKRQGLRGYTF. DNA for the CDR3: TGTGCCAGCAGCAAACGACAGGGGTTGCGTGGCTACACCTTC.

This clone was seen a handful of times. The chain combines TRBV5-8 with TRBJ1-3; 9 nucleotides align to TRBD1. The germline gives CDR1 SGHTS, CDR2 YDEGEE. This CDR3 has 15 residues. V was clipped by 4 bases and J by 4 bases; unmatched bases: 6. This CDR3 reads CASSPGTGSGNTIYF. CDR3 DNA: TGTGCCAGCAGCCCCGGGACAGGGTCAGGAAACACCATATATTTT.

This clone turned up a few times. The chain has TRBV6-4 and TRBJ2-2, with TRBD2 matching 8 bases. The V gene end was trimmed by 7 bases and the J gene end by 5 bases; junction bases not matched to a gene: 6. Germline V gene data show CDR1 as MRHNA and CDR2 as SNTAGT. This CDR3 comprises 14 residues. DNA for the CDR3: TGTGCCAGCAAGACTAGCGTAGGAACCGGGGAGCTGTTTTTT. Translated: CASKTSVGTGELFF.

The chain links TRBV9 to TRBJ2-5, with TRBD2 matching over 8 bases. Germline trimming cut 3 bases from V and 1 base from J; bases unmatched to any gene: 5. Germline CDR1 is SGDLS and CDR2 is YYNGEE. This CDR3 is built from 15 residues. The CDR3 region has the DNA TGTGCCAGCAGCGGCAGACTAGCGCCCCAAGAGACCCAGTACTTC. Translated: CASSGRLAPQETQYF.